This TCR beta chain was identified during a study of blood T cell repertoires in COVID-19. For the study at large: Sources were T cells, B-cell-depleted T cells, or PBMCs; the material itself was cDNA or gDNA.

The protocol was immunoSEQ multiplex PCR, while the TCRdb copy is restricted to in-frame clones and leaves out a portion. The data contain roughly 42,000 clones, more than 75% of them seen just once; the ten biggest clones take up approximately 13%. CDR3 size: 13 residues. The germline gives CDR1 LGHDT, CDR2 YNNKEL (reference sequence). Trimming pared 6 bases from V and 3 bases from J, leaving 11 bases between. The genes are TRBV3-1 (or the pseudogene TRBV3-2) and TRBJ1-1; D remains ambiguous. This TCR derives from a woman aged 70-85 years in a cohort sampled during active COVID-19. Sequenced input: peripheral blood. CDR3 bases: TGTGCCAGCAGACTCGACTCGTACACTGAAGCTTTCTTT. As protein: CASRLDSYTEAFF.